Each of the 10 T cell receptor beta chains below was sequenced from the same sample in a study of radiation and T cells in renal cell carcinoma. The protocol was immunoSEQ multiplex PCR, while the TCRdb copy is restricted to in-frame clones and leaves out a portion. In the table there are more than 100,000 clones, more than 75% of which are singletons. As to time point: blood 2 weeks post-SBRT. Treatment indicated: 15 Gy SBRT to primary tumor, nephrectomy 4 weeks later. Here the sequenced sample was blood, taken from a patient whose treatment included radiotherapy and nephrectomy. Source of these receptors: a woman aged 70-85 years with renal cell carcinoma.

The chain employs TRBV7-2 and TRBJ2-7; possible D gene TRBD2, 5 bases. V gave up 3 bases and J gave up 5 bases, with 5 bases separating them. Germline V gives CDR1 SGHTA, CDR2 FQGNSA. There are 11 residues in the CDR3. CDR3 bases: TGTGCCAGCAGCTTGCGGGACGAGCAGTACTTC. The encoded protein is CASSLRDEQYF. The entire variable domain, with the rest obtained from reference TRBV7-2 and TRBJ2-7, is as follows: GAGVSQSPSNKVTEKGKDVELRCDPISGHTALYWYRQSLGQGLEFLIYFQGNSAPDKSGLPSDRFSAERTGGSVSTLTIQRTQQEDSAVYLCASSLRDEQYFGPGTRLTVT.

This clone was observed once. For the CDR3, the DNA is TGTGCCAGCAGTGACCTGGTCAAGCAGTACTTC. As protein: CASSDLVKQYF. The chain employs TRBV6-1 and TRBJ2-7, with D uncertain. The CDR3 runs 11 residues. CDR1 MNHNS and CDR2 SASEGT come from the germline V gene. Trimming removed 3 bases from V and 8 bases from J, with 8 bases in between.

Here the CDR3 reads CASSILIVEQYF. The CDR3 DNA reads as TGTGCCAGCAGCATACTCATCGTCGAGCAGTACTTC. The V and J genes are TRBV7-3 and TRBJ2-7, with no clear D. The CDR3 extends over 12 amino acids. V was trimmed by 5 bases and J by 6 bases, leaving 11 bases between them. Germline V lookup: CDR1 SGHTA, CDR2 FQGTGA.

This chain connects TRBV2 to TRBJ1-5; D is ambiguous. The V gene's germline CDR1 is SNHLY and CDR2 FYNNEI. This CDR3 is built from 15 residues. V gave up 3 bases and J gave up 1 base, with 10 bases separating them. The CDR3 loop reads CASSEDLGSNQPQHF. The CDR3 bases are TGTGCCAGCAGTGAGGATCTGGGCAGCAATCAGCCCCAGCATTTT.

The genes are TRBV27 and TRBJ1-4, with 9 bases that match TRBD1. The junction had 9 bases not matched to a gene; V was cut back by 4 bases and J by 9 bases. Germline CDR1 is MNHEY and CDR2 is SMNVEV (reference sequence). This CDR3 spans 15 amino acids. CDR3: CASSSSGTGLQKLFF. The CDR3 coding sequence is TGTGCCAGCAGTTCGTCCGGGACAGGGCTGCAAAAACTGTTTTTT.

This clone was seen only once. The chain employs TRBV28 and TRBJ1-2, with D uncertain. Trimming pared 2 bases from V and 8 bases from J, leaving 12 bases between. This CDR3 region has 13 residues. Germline CDR1 reads MDHEN; CDR2 reads SYDVKM. The CDR3 region is CASSLEWAGGYTF. CDR3 in DNA: TGTGCCAGCAGTTTAGAGTGGGCTGGGGGCTACACCTTC.

This clone appeared a few times. This rearrangement joins TRBV6-1 to TRBJ1-3; no clear D gene. The CDR3 runs 14 residues. Germline loops: CDR1 MNHNS, CDR2 SASEGT. Trimming removed 5 bases from V and 0 bases from J, with 8 bases in between. CDR3 in amino acids: CASSSGGSGNTIYF. For the CDR3, the DNA is TGTGCCAGCAGTTCGGGAGGCTCTGGAAACACCATATATTTT.

This clone was counted a single time. The chain joins TRBV5-6 to TRBJ1-1; 8 bases are shared with TRBD1. CDR3 length: 14 amino acids. The germline V gene has CDR1 SGHDT and CDR2 YYEEEE. After removal of 3 bases from V and 5 bases from J, the junction contained 6 bases not matched to a gene. DNA for the CDR3: TGTGCCAGCAGCTGGCGGACAGGGAATACTGAAGCTTTCTTT. Its protein is CASSWRTGNTEAFF.

The chain combines TRBV19 with TRBJ2-2; D not resolved. Germline V gene lookup returns CDR1 LNHDA and CDR2 SQIVND (reference sequence). V gave up 2 bases and J gave up 0 bases, with 7 bases separating them. CDR3 length: 15 amino acids. CDR3 region: CASSILGSNTGELFF. CDR3 DNA sequence: TGTGCCAGTAGTATACTAGGGTCGAACACCGGGGAGCTGTTTTTT.

The CDR3 nucleotides read TGTGCCAGCAGTTTATGCGAGCAGTTCTTC. Its translation is CASSLCEQFF. This chain links TRBV27 with TRBJ2-1; D unclear. The germline V and J ends were trimmed by 1 base and 10 bases, with 2 bases remaining between them. Per the germline V gene, CDR1 is MNHEY and CDR2 is SMNVEV (reference sequence). CDR3 length: 10 amino acids.